These T cell receptor beta chains were read from a single sample in a study of cytomegalovirus exposure and HLA in healthy donors. Assay used: immunoSEQ multiplex PCR; TCRdb lists only in-frame clones, some missing. The sample records about 130,000 clones, about 80% being singletons. Sequencing input: PBMCs. The receptors derive from a man over 45 in good health and CMV-seronegative. CDR3s include the opening cysteine and the closing phenylalanine or tryptophan. Each record gives: V gene, J gene, D gene, clone size, CDR3 protein, CDR3 DNA. D genes are given only for firm matches. The listing skips clone size in some rows; elsewhere it reads once, few, many or a size class.

v_call: TRBV15; j_call: TRBJ2-7; d_call: -; clone_size: few; cdr3_aa: CATSRERQGKSEQYF; cdr3_nt: TGTGCCACCAGCAGAGAGAGGCAGGGCAAGTCCGAGCAGTACTTC
v_call: TRBV4-3; j_call: TRBJ2-7; d_call: -; clone_size: -; cdr3_aa: CASSQEPGLGEQYF; cdr3_nt: TGCGCCAGCAGCCAAGAGCCGGGACTCGGCGAGCAGTACTTC
v_call: TRBV7-3; j_call: TRBJ2-7; d_call: -; clone_size: -; cdr3_aa: CASSSPGDDEQYF; cdr3_nt: TGTGCCAGCAGCTCTCCAGGGGACGACGAGCAGTACTTC
v_call: TRBV11-2; j_call: TRBJ1-1; d_call: -; clone_size: -; cdr3_aa: CASSLDQVGREAFF; cdr3_nt: TGTGCCAGCAGCTTAGATCAGGTGGGCCGTGAAGCTTTCTTT
v_call: TRBV5-1; j_call: TRBJ2-7; d_call: TRBD2; clone_size: -; cdr3_aa: CASSTLSGTSGRERDEQYF; cdr3_nt: TGCGCCAGCAGCACTCTTTCCGGGACTAGCGGGAGGGAGAGGGATGAGCAGTACTTC
v_call: TRBV19; j_call: TRBJ1-5; d_call: TRBD1; clone_size: -; cdr3_aa: CASTQRGEGGTGNQPQHF; cdr3_nt: TGTGCCAGTACCCAGAGGGGGGAAGGGGGCACTGGCAATCAGCCCCAGCATTTT
v_call: TRBV7-2; j_call: TRBJ2-5; d_call: TRBD2; clone_size: -; cdr3_aa: CASSLGGGLWTQYF; cdr3_nt: TGTGCCAGCAGCTTAGGGGGGGGACTTTGGACCCAGTACTTC
v_call: TRBV2; j_call: TRBJ2-2; d_call: TRBD1; clone_size: -; cdr3_aa: CASTRRQGLAGELFF; cdr3_nt: TGTGCCAGCACCCGCAGACAGGGTTTGGCCGGGGAGCTGTTTTTT
v_call: TRBV5-1; j_call: TRBJ1-2; d_call: -; clone_size: few; cdr3_aa: CASSLTENYGYTF; cdr3_nt: TGCGCCAGCAGCTTGACGGAGAACTATGGCTACACCTTC
v_call: TRBV29-1; j_call: TRBJ2-1; d_call: TRBD1; clone_size: few; cdr3_aa: CSVRDSNIFF; cdr3_nt: TGCAGCGTCCGGGACAGCAACATATTCTTC
v_call: TRBV29-1; j_call: TRBJ2-2; d_call: TRBD1; clone_size: -; cdr3_aa: CSARGQEGRNTGELFF; cdr3_nt: TGCAGCGCGAGGGGACAGGAAGGAAGGAACACCGGGGAGCTGTTTTTT
v_call: TRBV6-6; j_call: TRBJ2-5; d_call: TRBD1; clone_size: -; cdr3_aa: CASSYDGQGDQETQYF; cdr3_nt: TGTGCCAGCAGTTACGACGGACAGGGGGACCAAGAGACCCAGTACTTC
v_call: TRBV9; j_call: TRBJ2-2; d_call: -; clone_size: -; cdr3_aa: CASSVEGFGELFF; cdr3_nt: TGTGCCAGCAGCGTAGAGGGGTTCGGGGAGCTGTTTTTT
v_call: TRBV5-1; j_call: TRBJ2-7; d_call: TRBD1; clone_size: -; cdr3_aa: CASSSPGTAYEQYF; cdr3_nt: TGCGCCAGCAGCTCCCCCGGGACAGCCTACGAGCAGTACTTC
v_call: TRBV6-6; j_call: TRBJ1-1; d_call: -; clone_size: few; cdr3_aa: CATGGMNTEAFF; cdr3_nt: TGTGCCACTGGGGGCATGAACACTGAAGCTTTCTTT
v_call: TRBV18; j_call: TRBJ1-1; d_call: -; clone_size: -; cdr3_aa: CASRIGASNTEAFF; cdr3_nt: TGTGCCAGCCGTATTGGGGCATCGAACACTGAAGCTTTCTTT
v_call: TRBV7-9; j_call: TRBJ2-1; d_call: -; clone_size: -; cdr3_aa: CASSLGQLSSYNEQFF; cdr3_nt: TGTGCCAGCAGCTTAGGACAACTTAGCTCCTACAATGAGCAGTTCTTC
v_call: TRBV25-1; j_call: TRBJ2-3; d_call: TRBD2; clone_size: -; cdr3_aa: CASSGGTSGRTDTQYF; cdr3_nt: TGTGCCAGCAGTGGAGGGACTAGCGGGAGGACAGATACGCAGTATTTT
v_call: TRBV5-1; j_call: TRBJ2-2; d_call: TRBD1; clone_size: once; cdr3_aa: CASSVGDRVTGELFF; cdr3_nt: TGCGCCAGCAGCGTTGGGGACAGAGTTACCGGGGAGCTGTTTTTT
v_call: TRBV27; j_call: TRBJ2-1; d_call: -; clone_size: -; cdr3_aa: CASSFRGRYNEQFF; cdr3_nt: TGTGCCAGCAGTTTCAGGGGGAGGTACAATGAGCAGTTCTTC
v_call: TRBV27; j_call: TRBJ2-3; d_call: -; clone_size: -; cdr3_aa: CASSLSYGGDTQYF; cdr3_nt: TGTGCCAGCAGTTTATCGTATGGCGGAGATACGCAGTATTTT
v_call: TRBV27; j_call: TRBJ2-7; d_call: -; clone_size: -; cdr3_aa: CASSRTGWSYEQYF; cdr3_nt: TGTGCCAGCAGTCGAACAGGGTGGTCCTACGAGCAGTACTTC
v_call: TRBV7-6; j_call: TRBJ1-4; d_call: -; clone_size: -; cdr3_aa: CASSLAGGRNEKLFF; cdr3_nt: TGTGCCAGCAGCTTAGCCGGGGGGCGTAATGAAAAACTGTTTTTT
v_call: TRBV28; j_call: TRBJ1-4; d_call: -; clone_size: -; cdr3_aa: CASSLVRGRDATNEKLFF; cdr3_nt: TGTGCCAGCAGTTTAGTGAGGGGGAGAGATGCAACTAATGAAAAACTGTTTTTT
v_call: TRBV19; j_call: TRBJ2-6; d_call: TRBD2; clone_size: -; cdr3_aa: CASSIGRLASGANVLTF; cdr3_nt: TGTGCCAGTAGTATAGGGAGACTAGCGAGTGGGGCCAACGTCCTGACTTTC
v_call: TRBV30; j_call: TRBJ1-1; d_call: TRBD1; clone_size: few; cdr3_aa: CAGDRGPGGAFF; cdr3_nt: TGTGCGGGGGACAGGGGGCCCGGGGGAGCTTTCTTT
v_call: TRBV29-1; j_call: TRBJ2-4; d_call: -; clone_size: -; cdr3_aa: CSVGGSGAKNIQYF; cdr3_nt: TGCAGCGTAGGGGGAAGTGGAGCCAAAAACATTCAGTACTTC
v_call: TRBV7-2; j_call: TRBJ1-2; d_call: -; clone_size: -; cdr3_aa: CASSLAQGSGYGYTF; cdr3_nt: TGTGCCAGCAGCTTAGCCCAGGGTTCGGGCTATGGCTACACCTTC
v_call: TRBV10-2; j_call: TRBJ2-7; d_call: -; clone_size: once; cdr3_aa: CASSDVSMGRAYEQYF; cdr3_nt: TGCGCCAGCAGTGATGTGTCGATGGGCAGGGCCTACGAGCAGTACTTC